This TCR beta chain was profiled in a study of T cells in Graves' hyperthyroidism and ophthalmopathy. The CDR3 contains 15 residues. Germline CDR1 is MNHNS and CDR2 is SASEGT. With respect to this clonotype: This may come from a read error, since a much larger clone is one base off.

Regions amplified from RNA transcripts were the TCR beta CDR3 regions. A first-round RT-PCR of the TCR CDR3 used the HTBI primer set. A single record per CDR3 protein comes from TCRdb applying MiXCR to the multiplex PCR reads. The top ten clones hold around 30% of a sample with 250,000 to 300,000 distinct CDR3 sequences, 12% to 15% of them seen once. The V and J genes are TRBV6-1 and TRBJ2-5; 7 bases match TRBD1. The receptor was isolated from a woman between 45 and 60 years old with Graves' hyperthyroidism that later progressed to Graves' ophthalmopathy. Sequencing was performed on blood. This CDR3 is CASRDRVEGQGTQYF. In DNA, the CDR3 is TGTGCCAGCAGAGACAGGGTAGAGGGCCAAGGGACCCAGTACTTC.